A selection of T cell receptor beta chains follows, all from one sample in a study of blood T cell repertoires in COVID-19. The method was immunoSEQ multiplex PCR; TCRdb's version includes in-frame clones alone and lacks a portion of them. The repertoire consists of about 240,000 clones, with roughly 91% occurring once and the leading ten covering roughly 3.7%. The specimen sequenced was PBMCs or T cells enriched from blood (not recorded which). These receptors all stem from a woman aged 30 to 39 who had recovered from COVID-19. Each CDR3 is given with its conserved first and last residue. Each record gives: clone size, D gene, J gene, V gene, CDR3 protein, CDR3 DNA. A D gene is named only where the DNA matches it firmly. Part of the rows lack a size; the others show once, few, many or a class for expanded clones.

clone_size: -; d_call: TRBD1; j_call: TRBJ1-4; v_call: TRBV18; cdr3_aa: CASSLDREKLFF; cdr3_nt: TGTGCCAGCTCACTGGACAGGGAAAAACTGTTTTTT
clone_size: -; d_call: TRBD1; j_call: TRBJ2-3; v_call: TRBV5-6; cdr3_aa: CASSPGTGFPDTQYF; cdr3_nt: TGTGCCAGCAGCCCCGGGACAGGGTTCCCAGATACGCAGTATTTT
clone_size: -; d_call: TRBD1; j_call: TRBJ2-7; v_call: TRBV27; cdr3_aa: CASRAGQGEYYEQYF; cdr3_nt: TGTGCCAGCAGGGCAGGACAGGGAGAGTACTACGAGCAGTACTTC
clone_size: -; d_call: TRBD1; j_call: TRBJ2-7; v_call: TRBV7-2; cdr3_aa: CASSLRDRGFDEQYF; cdr3_nt: TGTGCCAGCAGCTTAAGGGACAGGGGTTTCGACGAGCAGTACTTC
clone_size: -; d_call: -; j_call: TRBJ1-5; v_call: TRBV6-2/TRBV6-3; cdr3_aa: CASSSIAVSQPQHF; cdr3_nt: TGTGCCAGCAGTTCCATCGCCGTTAGTCAGCCCCAGCATTTT
clone_size: -; d_call: -; j_call: TRBJ1-1; v_call: TRBV2; cdr3_aa: CASSAEGVNTEAFF; cdr3_nt: TGTGCCAGCAGTGCCGAAGGAGTGAACACTGAAGCTTTCTTT
clone_size: -; d_call: TRBD1; j_call: TRBJ1-2; v_call: TRBV6-5; cdr3_aa: CASSWQGADGYTF; cdr3_nt: TGTGCCAGCAGTTGGCAGGGGGCGGATGGCTACACCTTC
clone_size: -; d_call: -; j_call: TRBJ2-1; v_call: TRBV5-4; cdr3_aa: CASSMGGLPSYNEQFF; cdr3_nt: TGTGCCAGCAGCATGGGGGGACTTCCTTCCTACAATGAGCAGTTCTTC
clone_size: few; d_call: -; j_call: TRBJ1-2; v_call: TRBV20-1; cdr3_aa: CSARAGDF; cdr3_nt: TGCAGTGCTAGGGCAGGGGATTTC
clone_size: -; d_call: -; j_call: TRBJ1-2; v_call: TRBV11-2; cdr3_aa: CASSLERAGGYTF; cdr3_nt: TGTGCCAGCAGCTTAGAACGGGCGGGGGGCTACACCTTC
clone_size: few; d_call: -; j_call: TRBJ1-2; v_call: TRBV28; cdr3_aa: CASRSLGSIRQSNYYGYTF; cdr3_nt: TGTGCCAGCAGAAGTTTAGGGTCGATAAGACAGAGCAATTACTATGGCTACACCTTC
clone_size: -; d_call: -; j_call: TRBJ2-3; v_call: TRBV19; cdr3_aa: CASSITPPGPIDTQYF; cdr3_nt: TGTGCCAGTAGTATCACCCCTCCGGGTCCAATAGATACGCAGTATTTT
clone_size: -; d_call: -; j_call: TRBJ1-1; v_call: TRBV6-1; cdr3_aa: CASSDPGAEAFF; cdr3_nt: TGTGCCAGCAGTGATCCAGGCGCTGAAGCTTTCTTT
clone_size: -; d_call: -; j_call: TRBJ1-1; v_call: TRBV5-1; cdr3_aa: CASSSGGLEAFF; cdr3_nt: TGCGCCAGCAGCTCGGGGGGGCTGGAAGCTTTCTTT
clone_size: few; d_call: -; j_call: TRBJ2-5; v_call: TRBV15; cdr3_aa: CATSGRLQETQYF; cdr3_nt: TGTGCCACCAGCGGAAGACTACAAGAGACCCAGTACTTC
clone_size: -; d_call: TRBD1; j_call: TRBJ1-1; v_call: TRBV27; cdr3_aa: CASRSGTAFPCFF; cdr3_nt: TGTGCCAGCAGATCCGGGACAGCGTTCCCATGTTTCTTT
clone_size: -; d_call: -; j_call: TRBJ1-1; v_call: TRBV28; cdr3_aa: CASSLGRGDEAFF; cdr3_nt: TGTGCCAGCAGTTTAGGGCGGGGAGATGAAGCTTTCTTT
clone_size: -; d_call: -; j_call: TRBJ1-2; v_call: TRBV28; cdr3_aa: CASSFLQANYGYTF; cdr3_nt: TGTGCCAGCAGTTTCCTACAGGCTAACTATGGCTACACCTTC
clone_size: -; d_call: -; j_call: TRBJ1-1; v_call: TRBV15; cdr3_aa: CATSLDRNTEAFF; cdr3_nt: TGTGCCACCAGCCTTGACAGAAACACTGAAGCTTTCTTT
clone_size: -; d_call: -; j_call: TRBJ1-1; v_call: TRBV3-1/TRBV3-2; cdr3_aa: CASSQEWRDTEAFF; cdr3_nt: TGTGCCAGCAGCCAAGAGTGGCGGGACACTGAAGCTTTCTTT
clone_size: -; d_call: TRBD1; j_call: TRBJ1-3; v_call: TRBV12-3/TRBV12-4; cdr3_aa: CASRRDRGNTIYF; cdr3_nt: TGTGCCAGCAGGCGGGACAGGGGAAACACCATATATTTT
clone_size: -; d_call: -; j_call: TRBJ1-2; v_call: TRBV15; cdr3_aa: CATSRETQGYGYTF; cdr3_nt: TGTGCCACCAGCAGGGAAACACAGGGCTATGGCTACACCTTC
clone_size: -; d_call: TRBD1; j_call: TRBJ1-2; v_call: TRBV12-3/TRBV12-4; cdr3_aa: CASSMNDRGGYTF; cdr3_nt: TGTGCCAGCAGCATGAACGACAGGGGCGGCTACACCTTC
clone_size: -; d_call: TRBD1; j_call: TRBJ2-7; v_call: TRBV30; cdr3_aa: CAWSQGAESYEQYF; cdr3_nt: TGTGCCTGGAGTCAGGGGGCCGAATCCTACGAGCAGTACTTC
clone_size: -; d_call: TRBD1; j_call: TRBJ2-6; v_call: TRBV12-5; cdr3_aa: CASGLVRDSWDGYGANVLTF; cdr3_nt: TGTGCTAGTGGTTTGGTACGGGACAGTTGGGACGGGTATGGGGCCAACGTCCTGACTTTC
clone_size: -; d_call: -; j_call: TRBJ2-6; v_call: TRBV6-5; cdr3_aa: CASSYSTNAGANVLTF; cdr3_nt: TGTGCCAGCAGTTACTCGACTAATGCTGGGGCCAACGTCCTGACTTTC
clone_size: -; d_call: -; j_call: TRBJ1-6; v_call: TRBV10-3; cdr3_aa: CAIKEGNNSPLHF; cdr3_nt: TGTGCCATCAAGGAGGGTAATAATTCACCCCTCCACTTT
clone_size: -; d_call: -; j_call: TRBJ1-4; v_call: TRBV3-1/TRBV3-2; cdr3_aa: CASSQGQKGKLFF; cdr3_nt: TGTGCCAGCAGCCAAGGACAAAAAGGAAAACTGTTTTTT
clone_size: -; d_call: -; j_call: TRBJ2-2; v_call: TRBV5-6; cdr3_aa: CASTRVRPSNTGELFF; cdr3_nt: TGTGCCAGCACCCGGGTTAGGCCCTCGAACACCGGGGAGCTGTTTTTT
clone_size: -; d_call: -; j_call: TRBJ1-4; v_call: TRBV7-2; cdr3_aa: CASSLARAATNEKLFF; cdr3_nt: TGTGCCAGCAGCTTAGCCAGGGCTGCAACTAATGAAAAACTGTTTTTT
clone_size: -; d_call: TRBD2; j_call: TRBJ2-7; v_call: TRBV7-2; cdr3_aa: CASSKDPAGGYEQYF; cdr3_nt: TGTGCCAGCAGCAAAGACCCAGCGGGAGGCTACGAGCAGTACTTC
clone_size: -; d_call: TRBD1; j_call: TRBJ1-3; v_call: TRBV19; cdr3_aa: CASSSPGQTYWRNTIYF; cdr3_nt: TGTGCCAGTAGTTCACCGGGACAGACTTATTGGAGAAACACCATATATTTT
clone_size: -; d_call: -; j_call: TRBJ1-5; v_call: TRBV7-2; cdr3_aa: CASSLENYSNQPQHF; cdr3_nt: TGTGCCAGCAGCTTGGAGAATTATAGCAATCAGCCCCAGCATTTT
clone_size: -; d_call: TRBD1; j_call: TRBJ1-2; v_call: TRBV11-2; cdr3_aa: CASRSGGEETYGYTF; cdr3_nt: TGTGCCAGCAGGTCAGGGGGCGAGGAGACCTATGGCTACACCTTC
clone_size: -; d_call: TRBD2; j_call: TRBJ2-3; v_call: TRBV5-4; cdr3_aa: CASSIGAPLAGGGGDTQYF; cdr3_nt: TGTGCCAGCAGCATTGGGGCCCCTCTAGCGGGAGGGGGGGGAGATACGCAGTATTTT